These 22 T cell receptor beta chains were sequenced from one sample in a study of Graves' ophthalmopathy and Graves' hyperthyroidism. Amplified TCR beta CDR3 regions were obtained using RNA transcripts as template. RT-PCR was first run with HTBI primers, then multiplex PCR in a second round. In TCRdb, the multiplex PCR reads were re-called with MiXCR into one record per CDR3 protein. The sample lists around 1,200,000 distinct CDR3 sequences; around a third were seen once. What was sequenced was peripheral blood or thyroid tissue (not recorded which). All receptors come from an adult man with Graves' hyperthyroidism.

The V and J genes are TRBV15 and TRBJ1-2; 9 bases agree with TRBD1. This CDR3 region has 15 residues. Trimming cost V 3 bases and J 4 bases; bases outside gene matches: 6. From germline, CDR1 is LNHNV and CDR2 YYDKDF (reference sequence). The CDR3 coding sequence is TGTGCCACCAGCAGTGGGGACAGGGACGGCTATGGCTACACCTTC. Translation gives CATSSGDRDGYGYTF.

The chain joins TRBV7-2 to TRBJ2-7, with D hard to call. The CDR3 has 16 amino acids. Germline CDR1 and CDR2: SGHTA and FQGNSA. Trimming cost V 1 base and J 1 base, with 14 bases left between them. The CDR3 nucleotides are TGTGCCAGCAGCTTAGTACTGCCACCCGTATCCTACGAGCAGTACTTC. Translation: CASSLVLPPVSYEQYF.

The table lists this clonotype with many counts. The chain recombines TRBV20-1 with TRBJ1-1; weak D call: TRBD1 (5 bases). The V and J ends lost 6 bases and 1 base respectively, with 18 bases between them. CDR1 DFQATT and CDR2 SNEGSKA come from the germline V gene (reference sequence). There are 15 residues in the CDR3. The CDR3 DNA is TGCAGTGCGCTAGATGGGGGGGGAGCGAACACTGAAGCTTTCTTT. Translated, it gives CSALDGGGANTEAFF.

Comments on this clonotype: This clone may be a read error of a much larger clone one base away. This chain joins TRBV2 and TRBJ2-2, with D possibly matching TRBD2 (5 bases). Germline-derived CDR1 and CDR2 are SNHLY and FYNNEI. This CDR3 is built from 13 residues. With 8 bases removed from V and 3 bases from J, the gap between germline ends came to 10 bases. The CDR3 spells CASGESYTGELFF. Here the CDR3 DNA reads TGTGCCAGCGGGGAGTCTTACACCGGGGAGCTGTTTTTT.

The V gene is TRBV7-9, the J gene TRBJ1-4; 11 bases are shared with TRBD2. The J call may be faulty, since TRBJ2-2 better matches the DNA end. The V gene's germline CDR1 is SEHNR and CDR2 FQNEAQ (reference sequence). The CDR3 totals 17 residues. In DNA form, the CDR3 reads TGTGCCAGCAGCTCCCTTAGCGGGAGGGCGAACACCGGGGAGCTGTTTTTT. This translates into CASSSLSGRANTGELFF.

The chain is built from TRBV6-2 or TRBV6-3 and TRBJ2-7, with D perhaps TRBD1 (6 bases). The V gene lost 4 bases and the J gene lost 2 bases, with 15 bases spanning the gap. The CDR3 sequence is 15 residues long. In germline, CDR1 is MNHEY, CDR2 SVGEGT. DNA of the CDR3: TGTGCCAGCAGTTGGGACAACGAGGAAGCCTACGAGCAGTACTTC. As protein: CASSWDNEEAYEQYF.

V gene TRBV5-8 combines with J gene TRBJ2-7; unclear D gene. The germline V and J ends were trimmed by 2 bases and 3 bases, with 15 bases remaining between them. The CDR3 runs to 15 residues. The germline V gene encodes CDR1 SGHTS and CDR2 YDEGEE. This CDR3 is CASSFADPRGYEQYF. In DNA, the CDR3 is TGTGCCAGCAGCTTCGCGGACCCCCGAGGCTACGAGCAGTACTTC.

The chain recombines TRBV10-3 with TRBJ1-2; 8 nucleotides match TRBD1. The CDR3 spans 15 residues. The V segment lost 5 bases and the J segment 4 bases; nucleotides outside the gene matches: 9. Germline CDR1 and CDR2: ENHRY and SYGVKD. CDR3 sequence (DNA): TGTGCCATCAGTTTAAAGCAGACAGGGGTCTATGGCTACACCTTC. Translated: CAISLKQTGVYGYTF.

This clonotype was seen at least ten times. V and J are TRBV2 and TRBJ1-5; 10 bases fit TRBD1. The CDR3 sequence is 13 residues long. Germline lookup yields CDR1 SNHLY and CDR2 FYNNEI. V gave up 4 bases and J gave up 7 bases; unmatched junction bases: 1. The CDR3 here is CASSGDRGQPQHF. DNA for the CDR3: TGTGCCAGCAGTGGGGACAGGGGACAGCCCCAGCATTTT.

V and J are TRBV12-3 or TRBV12-4 and TRBJ2-5; 7 nucleotides align to TRBD1. The CDR3 is 15 amino acids. Trimming cost V 7 bases and J 4 bases; bases outside gene matches: 12. Written as DNA, the CDR3 is TGTGCCAGCAACACCCGGCAGGGGGACGGAGAGACCCAGTACTTC. This encodes CASNTRQGDGETQYF.

This clonotype was counted at least ten times. The CDR3 protein is CASSRQSMSLELFF. DNA of the CDR3: TGTGCCAGCAGTCGACAGTCTATGTCTTTAGAGCTCTTCTTT. The chain recombines TRBV7-6 with TRBJ1-1; maybe TRBD1 (5 bases). Between the trimmed V and J ends, which lost 6 bases and 14 bases, there was a span of 25 bases. Looked up from germline, CDR1 is SGHVS and CDR2 is FNYEAQ. The CDR3 spans 14 residues.

This clonotype occurred many times. The chain couples TRBV7-8 to TRBJ2-5; D might be TRBD1 or TRBD2, each matching 5 bases. The germline V gene encodes CDR1 SGHVS and CDR2 FQNEAQ. This CDR3 comprises 13 residues. V lost 5 bases and J lost 5, with 12 bases in between. The CDR3 DNA follows: TGTGCCAGCAGCAGAGCTTGGGGGGAGACCCAGTACTTC. As protein: CASSRAWGETQYF. Filled out from reference TRBV7-8 and TRBJ2-5, the complete variable domain reads GAGVSQSPRYKVAKRGQDVALRCDPISGHVSLFWYQQALGQGPEFLTYFQNEAQLDKSGLPSDRFFAERPEGSVSTLKIQRTQQEDSAVYLCASSRAWGETQYFGPGTRLLVL.

This clonotype was counted ten times or more. The V call is TRBV24-1, the J call TRBJ2-7; D is perhaps TRBD1 (5 bases). Trimming removed 6 bases at V and 5 bases at J, with 10 bases between. Germline V gene sequence: CDR1 KGHDR, CDR2 SFDVKD. This CDR3 has 12 amino acids. The CDR3 is CATSQGVNEQYF. The CDR3 coding sequence is TGTGCCACCAGTCAAGGGGTAAACGAGCAGTACTTC.

The chain joins TRBV29-1 to TRBJ1-1, with TRBD1 as a possible D gene (5 bases). CDR1 is SQVTM and CDR2 is ANQGSEA in the germline V gene. The CDR3 has 12 amino acids. Written as DNA, the CDR3 is TGCACTGTTGGGACGGCGAACACTGAAGCTTTCTTT. It is translated as CTVGTANTEAFF.

This chain connects TRBV9 to TRBJ2-2; 8 bases agree with TRBD1. From germline, CDR1 is SGDLS and CDR2 YYNGEE. Germline trimming cut 2 bases from V and 1 base from J; bases unmatched to any gene: 4. This CDR3 spans 16 amino acids. CDR3 coding DNA: TGTGCCAGCAGCGTGGGGACAGGACTGAACACCGGGGAGCTGTTTTTT. Protein sequence: CASSVGTGLNTGELFF.

This clonotype was detected ten times or more. The chain links TRBV7-8 to TRBJ2-7, with 8 bases fitting TRBD2. The CDR3 is 13 residues long. Germline V gene sequence: CDR1 SGHVS, CDR2 FQNEAQ. J gave up 5 bases and V 6 bases, and 6 bases lay outside the gene matches. The CDR3: CASRPGGVDEQYF. In DNA form, the CDR3 reads TGTGCCAGCAGACCCGGGGGGGTAGACGAGCAGTACTTC.

The sample holds a few counts of this clonotype. V gene TRBV6-6 combines with J gene TRBJ2-2; D is ambiguous. Between the trimmed V and J ends, which lost 5 bases and 6 bases, there was a span of 13 bases. CDR3 length equals 14 residues. CDR1 is MNHNY and CDR2 is SVGAGI in the germline V gene (reference sequence). The CDR3 here is CASSNYGEAGELFF. CDR3 sequence (DNA): TGTGCCAGCAGTAACTATGGAGAGGCCGGGGAGCTGTTTTTT.

This clonotype has just a few counts. The genes are TRBV27 and TRBJ1-2; TRBD1 is a possible D gene (5 bases). V shed 8 bases and J shed 7 bases, with 17 bases lying between them. Germline V gene data show CDR1 as MNHEY and CDR2 as SMNVEV (reference sequence). This CDR3 comprises 13 residues. CDR3 loop: CASRREGISGYTF. The CDR3, as DNA: TGTGCCAGCCGCAGGGAGGGTATCAGTGGCTACACCTTC.

This clonotype was seen repeatedly, ten times or more. This chain connects TRBV5-1 to TRBJ1-4, with 7 bases aligning to TRBD1. The CDR3 runs 14 residues. The junction had 2 bases not matched to a gene; V was cut back by 0 bases and J by 6 bases. Germline V gives CDR1 SGHRS, CDR2 YFSETQ. This CDR3 is CASSLGTGHEKLFF. The CDR3 nucleotides are TGCGCCAGCAGCTTGGGGACAGGACATGAAAAACTGTTTTTT.

This chain connects TRBV29-1 to TRBJ2-7; D is perhaps TRBD1 (6 bases). The CDR3 totals 13 residues. V lost 4 bases to trimming and J lost 5 bases, with 15 bases between them. CDR1 and CDR2 from the germline V gene are SQVTM and ANQGSEA. The CDR3 spells CSVGGQSTDEQYF. DNA for the CDR3: TGCAGCGTTGGGGGGCAGTCAACGGACGAGCAGTACTTC.

The genes are TRBV29-1 and TRBJ2-7; 8 nucleotides align to TRBD2. The J segment lost 1 base and the V segment lost 0 bases, leaving 5 bases of the junction unmatched. The germline CDR1 and CDR2 sequences are SQVTM and ANQGSEA. This CDR3 comprises 15 residues. CDR3 sequence (DNA): TGCAGCGTTGAAGATCGGGGGGGAGGATCCTACGAGCAGTACTTC. It specifies CSVEDRGGGSYEQYF.

This clonotype was picked up many times. The V gene is TRBV7-2, the J gene TRBJ2-7; possible D gene TRBD1, 6 bases. CDR1 and CDR2 from the germline V gene are SGHTA and FQGNSA. The CDR3 is 14 residues long. V was shortened by 5 bases and J by 2 bases, with 13 bases between the two germline ends. Here the CDR3 reads CASSPTGQTYEQYF. The DNA of the CDR3 is TGTGCCAGCAGCCCCACTGGACAGACCTACGAGCAGTACTTC.